A single sample is the source of the 31 T cell receptor beta chains below, sequenced in a study of blood T cell repertoires in COVID-19. Sequencing used immunoSEQ multiplex PCR; TCRdb keeps in-frame clones, though not all of them. The data show about 74,000 clones, with about 88% seen just once and just over 9% held by the top ten. Specimen: peripheral blood. The origin of the receptors is a human donor in a cohort sampled during active COVID-19.

This clone was seen just once. The chain has TRBV6-5 and TRBJ1-2, with D maybe TRBD1 (5 bases). The V gene's germline CDR1 is MNHEY and CDR2 SVGAGI. The V end was cut by 7 bases, the J end by 3 bases, with 18 bases between. The CDR3 is 15 amino acids. The chain's CDR3 is CASNRGGGSDYGYTF. The CDR3 nucleotides read TGTGCCAGCAACCGGGGGGGAGGGAGTGACTATGGCTACACCTTC.

The rearrangement links TRBV7-2 to TRBJ2-2, with unresolved D. V lost 3 bases to trimming and J lost 4 bases, with 12 bases between them. Germline V lookup: CDR1 SGHTA, CDR2 FQGNSA. This CDR3 contains 15 residues. The CDR3 DNA is TGTGCCAGCAGCTTCTGGGTTTCGGGCACCGGGGAGCTGTTTTTT. Its protein is CASSFWVSGTGELFF.

The chain joins TRBV30 to TRBJ1-2; the D gene is possibly TRBD1 (6 bases). CDR3 size: 13 residues. V was shortened by 2 bases and J by 5 bases, with 12 bases between the two germline ends. Germline CDR1 is GTSNPN and CDR2 is SVGIG (reference sequence). CDR3 DNA: TGTGCCTGGAGTCCCGGGACAAGTTATGGCTACACCTTC. Amino acids: CAWSPGTSYGYTF.

The chain recombines TRBV27 with TRBJ2-7; TRBD2 matches 8 bases. Losses at the gene ends were 5 bases for V and 4 bases for J; bases not matched to a gene: 7. Germline V gives CDR1 MNHEY, CDR2 SMNVEV (reference sequence). This CDR3 contains 14 residues. CDR3 sequence (DNA): TGTGCCAGCAGTCCCCGCCGGGAGGGGTACGAGCAGTACTTC. It yields the protein CASSPRREGYEQYF.

This clone is a singleton in its sample. The rearrangement uses TRBV27 and TRBJ2-1, with a possible D match to TRBD2 (5 bases). The CDR3 runs to 15 residues. Deletions cut 5 bases from V and 3 bases from J, with 14 bases between. Germline V gene sequence: CDR1 MNHEY, CDR2 SMNVEV (reference sequence). CDR3 protein: CASSLDYLDYNEQFF. CDR3 nucleotides: TGTGCCAGCAGTCTAGACTATTTAGACTACAATGAGCAGTTCTTC.

J is TRBJ2-4 and V is TRBV19, with D perhaps TRBD2 (5 bases). CDR1 is LNHDA and CDR2 is SQIVND in the germline V gene (reference sequence). The CDR3 is 13 residues long. Trimming shortened V by 5 bases and J by 1 base, and 6 bases separated the two germline ends. CDR3 DNA sequence: TGTGCCAGTAGTGAGGGTGCCAAAAACATTCAGTACTTC. Translated, it gives CASSEGAKNIQYF.

This clone was seen just once. CDR3 sequence reads: CASSFLGANEQFF. The CDR3 nucleotides are TGTGCCAGCAGTTTTTTGGGCGCTAATGAGCAGTTCTTC. V usage is TRBV27 and J usage is TRBJ2-1; D unclear. The V gene's germline CDR1 is MNHEY and CDR2 SMNVEV (reference sequence). Trimming stripped 3 bases from V and 7 bases from J, with 10 bases between. CDR3 length: 13 amino acids.

The rearrangement joins TRBV7-9 to TRBJ2-1, with D possibly matching TRBD2 (6 bases). CDR3 length equals 17 residues. CDR1 is SEHNR, CDR2 FQNEAQ, per germline (reference sequence). Trimming removed 0 bases at V and 8 bases at J, with 20 bases between. The DNA for the CDR3 is TGTGCCAGCAGCTTAGCGCAAGGTAGCGGAGTTGGGGATGAGCAGTTCTTC. Translated: CASSLAQGSGVGDEQFF.

The gene calls are TRBV6-6 and TRBJ1-5, with D uncertain. This CDR3 comprises 15 residues. V dropped 0 bases and J dropped 1 base, with 7 bases sitting between them. Germline assignment: CDR1 MNHNY and CDR2 SVGAGI (reference sequence). CDR3 in amino acids: CASSYSRGSNQPQHF. The CDR3 nucleotides read TGTGCCAGCAGTTACTCGAGAGGGAGCAATCAGCCCCAGCATTTT.

The chain combines TRBV3-1 (or the pseudogene TRBV3-2) with TRBJ1-3; D is uncertain. The V and J ends lost 1 base and 4 bases respectively, with 5 bases between them. Germline CDR1 reads LGHDT; CDR2 reads YNNKEL (reference sequence). This CDR3 spans 13 amino acids. The CDR3 protein is CASSQVRGNTIYF. The CDR3 DNA is TGTGCCAGCAGCCAAGTGCGGGGAAACACCATATATTTT.

This clone was seen only once. The chain couples TRBV10-3 to TRBJ1-6; 9 positions match TRBD1. V gave up 1 base and J gave up 11 bases; unmatched junction bases: 9. The V gene's germline CDR1 is ENHRY and CDR2 SYGVKD. The CDR3 runs to 16 residues. The CDR3 region has the DNA TGTGCCATCAGTGAGTTCTCCGGGACAGGGAGTCCACCCCTCCACTTT. As protein: CAISEFSGTGSPPLHF.

The J gene is TRBJ2-7, the V gene TRBV7-9; a weak D match, TRBD1 (5 bases). The CDR3 runs to 13 residues. Trimming removed 5 bases from V and 5 bases from J, with 13 bases in between. Per germline, CDR1 SEHNR and CDR2 FQNEAQ (reference sequence). Written as DNA, the CDR3 is TGTGCCAGCAGCCGTGGGGCCGGCGACGAGCAGTACTTC. This encodes CASSRGAGDEQYF.

The V call is TRBV11-3, the J call TRBJ2-2, with D unclear. The CDR3 is made up of 14 amino acids. The germline V gene has CDR1 SGHNT and CDR2 YENEEA. V gave up 5 bases and J gave up 9 bases, with 16 bases separating them. The CDR3 protein is CASSKTLGRRELFF. For the CDR3, the DNA is TGTGCCAGCAGCAAGACTCTTGGTAGGAGGGAGCTGTTTTTT.

The genes are TRBV4-3 and TRBJ2-2, with D perhaps matching TRBD2 (6 bases). The CDR3 totals 14 residues. V was cut by 5 bases and J by 6 bases, with 13 bases left in between. Germline values: CDR1 LGHNA, CDR2 YSLEER. DNA for the CDR3: TGCGCCAGCAGCTACGGACTAAGCCCCGGGGAGCTGTTTTTT. This gives the protein CASSYGLSPGELFF.

The chain employs TRBV6-5 and TRBJ1-2; 9 nucleotides line up with TRBD1. Per germline, CDR1 MNHEY and CDR2 SVGAGI. V lost 4 bases and J lost 1; bases outside the gene matches: 1. The CDR3 totals 14 residues. The CDR3 DNA reads TGTGCCAGCAGTTGGACAGGGGATAACTATGGCTACACCTTC. Translated, it gives CASSWTGDNYGYTF.

The V call is TRBV15, the J call TRBJ2-5, with 7 bases identical to TRBD2. With V trimmed by 0 bases and J by 9 bases, 10 bases remained unmatched. This CDR3 comprises 15 residues. The germline V gene encodes CDR1 LNHNV and CDR2 YYDKDF (reference sequence). The CDR3 DNA follows: TGTGCCACCAGCAGAGACCGGCGGGAGCTTGAGGCCCAGTACTTC. Translated, it gives CATSRDRRELEAQYF.

In nucleotides, the CDR3 is TGTGCCAGCAGTTTATCCACAGTGTCGTATGGCTACACCTTC. Translated, it gives CASSLSTVSYGYTF. The chain recombines TRBV27 with TRBJ1-2; D call uncertain. Germline values: CDR1 MNHEY, CDR2 SMNVEV (reference sequence). The CDR3 covers 14 residues. V lost 0 bases to trimming and J lost 5 bases, with 10 bases between them.

The chain couples TRBV29-1 to TRBJ2-7; 9 nucleotides line up with TRBD1. CDR1 SQVTM and CDR2 ANQGSEA come from the germline V gene. The length of the CDR3 is 13 residues. J was trimmed by 5 bases and V by 7 bases; bases with no gene match: 9. The CDR3 reads CSGGDRALDEQYF. DNA of the CDR3: TGCAGCGGGGGGGACAGGGCTCTCGACGAGCAGTACTTC.

The rearrangement links TRBV29-1 to TRBJ1-1; D remains unclear. Between the trimmed V and J ends, which lost 7 bases and 1 base, there was a span of 13 bases. Germline CDR1 and CDR2: SQVTM and ANQGSEA. CDR3 length equals 13 residues. This CDR3 is CSGREGGNTEAFF. The CDR3 region has the DNA TGCAGCGGCCGGGAAGGAGGGAACACTGAAGCTTTCTTT.

V is TRBV9 and J is TRBJ2-1; D might be TRBD1 (5 bases). Trimming cost V 0 bases and J 6 bases, with 13 bases left between them. The CDR3 has 15 residues. The germline V gene encodes CDR1 SGDLS and CDR2 YYNGEE. The CDR3 sequence is CASSVEGRRINEQFF. In DNA, the CDR3 is TGTGCCAGCAGCGTAGAGGGGCGGCGTATCAATGAGCAGTTCTTC.

This chain connects TRBV5-1 to TRBJ1-2, with 8 nucleotides matching TRBD1. CDR1 and CDR2 from the germline V gene are SGHRS and YFSETQ. Trimming took 4 bases from V and 7 from J; bases not matched to a gene: 6. The CDR3 spans 13 residues. The CDR3 loop is CASSTDRAVGYTF. CDR3 DNA: TGCGCCAGCAGCACGGACAGGGCCGTTGGCTACACCTTC.

The chain's CDR3 is CASSQELVRLDEQFF. CDR3 coding DNA: TGCGCCAGCAGCCAAGAACTAGTTAGACTGGATGAGCAGTTCTTC. The J gene is TRBJ2-1, the V gene TRBV4-3; D is perhaps TRBD2 (5 bases). CDR1 is LGHNA and CDR2 is YSLEER in the germline V gene. CDR3 length equals 15 residues. Trimming took off 0 bases at V and 8 bases at J, with 14 bases between the two ends.

Worth noting for this clone: At one boundary the junction diverges from the germline segment, which might be a read error. The rearrangement uses TRBV28 and TRBJ2-1; D perhaps matches TRBD1 (6 bases). Germline lookup yields CDR1 MDHEN and CDR2 SYDVKM. The CDR3 extends over 14 amino acids. The CDR3 spells CASSFLRQATRRIF. DNA of the CDR3: TGTGCCAGCAGTTTTCTGCGACAGGCGACCCGCCGGATCTTC.

The chain employs TRBV5-8 and TRBJ2-7; no firm D call. The CDR3 has 15 amino acids. V lost 1 base and J 4 bases, leaving 15 bases between the germline ends. CDR1 SGHTS and CDR2 YDEGEE come from the germline V gene. The CDR3 nucleotides read TGTGCCAGCAGCTTGTCGAGACACGAGTATTACGAGCAGTACTTC. This gives the protein CASSLSRHEYYEQYF.

This clone is a singleton in its sample. The chain couples TRBV5-1 to TRBJ2-7, with 10 nucleotides matching TRBD1. The germline CDR1 and CDR2 sequences are SGHRS and YFSETQ. Trimming cost V 1 base and J 3 bases; bases outside gene matches: 4. This CDR3 is built from 15 residues. The CDR3 DNA reads TGCGCCAGCAGCTTGTCGGGACAGGGGATCTACGAGCAGTACTTC. It is translated as CASSLSGQGIYEQYF.

V is TRBV6-1 and J is TRBJ2-4; D ambiguous. Trimming took 1 base from V and 0 from J, leaving 19 bases between them. This CDR3 contains 19 residues. CDR1 is MNHNS, CDR2 SASEGT, per germline. The CDR3 loop is CASSEVRPLAVGAKNIQYF. CDR3 nucleotides: TGTGCCAGCAGTGAAGTTCGGCCCTTAGCCGTCGGAGCCAAAAACATTCAGTACTTC.

This clone turned up a few times. The chain combines TRBV25-1 with TRBJ2-5, with 7 bases matching TRBD1. The germline gives CDR1 MGHDK, CDR2 SYGVNS. The CDR3 sequence is 13 residues long. The junction had 8 bases not matched to a gene; V was cut back by 8 bases and J by 5 bases. The CDR3 here is CASGNRGTETQYF. CDR3 bases: TGTGCCAGCGGAAACAGGGGAACGGAGACCCAGTACTTC.

This clone was seen only a few times. This chain connects TRBV7-2 to TRBJ2-7; TRBD2 aligns across 9 bases. The V gene end was trimmed by 4 bases and the J gene end by 1 base; junction bases not matched to a gene: 8. Per germline, CDR1 SGHTA and CDR2 FQGNSA. The CDR3 has 16 residues. CDR3 bases: TGTGCCAGCAGCTCCCCGGGGGCGGGAGGGTCCTACGAGCAGTACTTC. As protein: CASSSPGAGGSYEQYF.

V is TRBV18 and J is TRBJ2-1; D is perhaps TRBD2 (6 bases). Germline values: CDR1 KGHSH, CDR2 LQKENI. The CDR3 covers 15 residues. V lost 3 bases, J lost 1 base, and 10 bases lay in between. The CDR3: CASSPGGMSYNEQFF. As DNA, the CDR3 is TGTGCCAGCTCACCGGGCGGGATGTCCTACAATGAGCAGTTCTTC.

The chain combines TRBV3-1 (or the pseudogene TRBV3-2) with TRBJ1-6, with D maybe TRBD1 (5 bases). The V gene lost 1 base and the J gene lost 7 bases, with 8 bases spanning the gap. Per germline, CDR1 LGHDT and CDR2 YNNKEL (reference sequence). The CDR3 covers 14 residues. The DNA for the CDR3 is TGTGCCAGCAGCCAAGGGACAAAGAATTCACCCCTCCACTTT. Its protein is CASSQGTKNSPLHF.

The rearrangement joins TRBV7-3 to TRBJ2-7; D unresolved. CDR1 is SGHTA, CDR2 FQGTGA, per germline. The CDR3 extends over 15 amino acids. The V end lost 11 bases, the J end lost 4 bases, and 24 bases lay between the germline ends. CDR3 nucleotide sequence: TGTGCCCCCGGCAGGTCCATTCCACCCCATTACGAGCAGTACTTC. It yields the protein CAPGRSIPPHYEQYF. The whole variable domain, remainder taken from reference TRBV7-3 and TRBJ2-7, is GAGVSQTPSNKVTEKGKYVELRCDPISGHTALYWYRQSLGQGPEFLIYFQGTGAADDSGLPNDRFFAVRPEGSVSTLKIQRTERGDSAVYLCAPGRSIPPHYEQYFGPGTRLTVT.